The rows below give T cell receptor beta chains drawn from one sample of a study of regulatory T cells in long-lasting Graves disease. TCRdb redid the calling of the multiplex PCR reads with MiXCR, one entry per CDR3 protein. The table lists fewer than 350,000 distinct CDR3 sequences, 15% to 20% of them singletons. Sequences were derived from peripheral blood mononuclear cells (PBMCs), sampled at new diagnosis, from a patient treated with antithyroid drugs. The receptors originated from a female donor with Graves disease. Both conserved end residues are part of each CDR3. A D gene is named only where the DNA matches it firmly. Size is stated for part of the rows, as once, few or many counts, or as a class when the clone is expanded.

v_gene: TRBV5-5; len: 12; abundance: -; d_gene: -; j_gene: TRBJ2-1; CDR3nt: TGTGCCAGCAGCGGGGGAGAGAGAGAGCAGTTCTTC; CDR3aa: CASSGGEREQFF
v_gene: TRBV6-5; len: 16; abundance: -; d_gene: TRBD1; j_gene: TRBJ1-6; CDR3nt: TGTGCCAGCAGTTACTCGATTGGGACAGATAATTCACCCCTCCACTTT; CDR3aa: CASSYSIGTDNSPLHF
v_gene: TRBV12-5; len: 14; abundance: once; d_gene: -; j_gene: TRBJ1-1; CDR3nt: TGTGCTAGTGGTTTTGGGGGGCCGGACACTGAAGCTTTCTTT; CDR3aa: CASGFGGPDTEAFF
v_gene: TRBV20-1; len: 14; abundance: -; d_gene: TRBD1; j_gene: TRBJ2-5; CDR3nt: TGCAGTGCTAGAGGACAGGGCCTCCAAGAGACCCAGTACTTC; CDR3aa: CSARGQGLQETQYF
v_gene: TRBV28; len: 11; abundance: many; d_gene: -; j_gene: TRBJ2-7; CDR3nt: TGTGCCAGCAGTTTGGAGAACGAGCAGTACTTC; CDR3aa: CASSLENEQYF
v_gene: TRBV5-4; len: 17; abundance: few; d_gene: -; j_gene: TRBJ2-7; CDR3nt: TGTGCCAGCAGCTCGGGACTTTTCCGCGGAACACCAGGCGAGCAGTACTTC; CDR3aa: CASSSGLFRGTPGEQYF
v_gene: TRBV5-5; len: 14; abundance: few; d_gene: TRBD1; j_gene: TRBJ1-2; CDR3nt: TGTGCCAGCAGCTTACAGGGGGCGACTTCTGGCTACACCTTC; CDR3aa: CASSLQGATSGYTF
v_gene: TRBV12-3/TRBV12-4; len: 15; abundance: many; d_gene: -; j_gene: TRBJ1-5; CDR3nt: TGTGCCAGCAGTTTAGGGCAGACGACTTATCAGCCCCAGCATTTT; CDR3aa: CASSLGQTTYQPQHF
v_gene: TRBV2; len: 16; abundance: many; d_gene: TRBD2; j_gene: TRBJ2-1; CDR3nt: TGTGCCAGCAGGCCCGTGGCTAGCGGGATCGTAGGTGAGCAGTTCTTC; CDR3aa: CASRPVASGIVGEQFF
v_gene: TRBV4-1; len: 16; abundance: many; d_gene: TRBD1; j_gene: TRBJ1-1; CDR3nt: TGCGCCAGCAGCCAAGGAGGGGACAGGCGAAACACTGAAGCTTTCTTT; CDR3aa: CASSQGGDRRNTEAFF
v_gene: TRBV5-1; len: 13; abundance: -; d_gene: -; j_gene: TRBJ1-1; CDR3nt: TGCGCCAGCAGCTTGGACGTATCCGCTGAAGCTTTCTTT; CDR3aa: CASSLDVSAEAFF
v_gene: TRBV5-1; len: 15; abundance: many; d_gene: -; j_gene: TRBJ1-6; CDR3nt: TGCGCCAGCAGCTTGGTCGTAGGAGGTAATTCACCCCTCCACTTT; CDR3aa: CASSLVVGGNSPLHF
v_gene: TRBV2; len: 16; abundance: many; d_gene: -; j_gene: TRBJ1-6; CDR3nt: TGTGCCAGCAGGAAGGGGACGAGCTCCTATAATTCACCCCTCCACTTT; CDR3aa: CASRKGTSSYNSPLHF
v_gene: TRBV7-8; len: 12; abundance: many; d_gene: -; j_gene: TRBJ2-7; CDR3nt: TGTGCCAGCAGCTTAGTGTCAGGGGTTCAGTACTTC; CDR3aa: CASSLVSGVQYF
v_gene: TRBV3-1; len: 16; abundance: many; d_gene: TRBD1; j_gene: TRBJ1-2; CDR3nt: TGTGCCAGCAGCCAAACCCCGGACAGGGGGCGTGTTGGCTACACCTTC; CDR3aa: CASSQTPDRGRVGYTF
v_gene: TRBV30; len: 14; abundance: many; d_gene: -; j_gene: TRBJ1-5; CDR3nt: TGTGCCTGGAGCTGGGTAGGGAACAATCAGCCCCAGCATTTT; CDR3aa: CAWSWVGNNQPQHF
v_gene: TRBV30; len: 15; abundance: many; d_gene: TRBD2; j_gene: TRBJ2-5; CDR3nt: TGTGCCTGGAGTGCACGGCGGGAGCCTTGGGAGACCCAGTACTTC; CDR3aa: CAWSARREPWETQYF
v_gene: TRBV12-3/TRBV12-4; len: 17; abundance: many; d_gene: -; j_gene: TRBJ2-2; CDR3nt: TGTGCCAGCAGATACAGACTAGTTCTTCCGGATGCCGGGGAGCTGTTTTTT; CDR3aa: CASRYRLVLPDAGELFF
v_gene: TRBV28; len: 17; abundance: many; d_gene: -; j_gene: TRBJ2-3; CDR3nt: TGTGCCAGCAGCGAGGCGACGGGCAGGGCGAGAGCAGATACGCAGTATTTT; CDR3aa: CASSEATGRARADTQYF
v_gene: TRBV19; len: 13; abundance: -; d_gene: -; j_gene: TRBJ2-7; CDR3nt: TGTGCCAGTAGTAGCCAGAGTATCCACGAGCAGTACTTC; CDR3aa: CASSSQSIHEQYF